Listed below are T cell receptor beta chains from one sample, sequenced in a study of human T cells and chemical hapten exposure. TCRdb re-called the RACE reads through MiXCR, storing one row per CDR3 protein. The data show some 400,000 distinct CDR3 sequences, 4% to 6% seen once. The starting material was whole blood, obtained in connection with sensitization to the hapten diphenylcyclopropenone (DPC). The receptors here all came from a woman aged 45-60 years with alopecia areata. Some clones in this sample may be carry-over from other donors' samples. Each CDR3 is given with its conserved first and last residue. The D gene is left open where the match is weak. Some rows have no size entry. The others give once, few or many, or a class for an expanded clone.

v_call	clone_size	cdr3_length	d_call	j_call	cdr3_aa	cdr3_nt
TRBV2	-	13	-	TRBJ2-7	CASSYSYTYEQYF	TGTGCCAGCAGTTACAGTTACACCTACGAGCAGTACTTC
TRBV6-4	many	15	TRBD2	TRBJ2-3	CASSASGGGTDTQYF	TGTGCCAGCAGCGCTAGCGGGGGGGGGACAGATACGCAGTATTTT
TRBV3-1	few	14	-	TRBJ1-6	CASSGGGLGSPLHF	TGTGCCAGCAGTGGGGGAGGACTTGGCTCACCCCTCCACTTT
TRBV6-1	few	17	TRBD2	TRBJ2-5	CASSENGLAGWQETQYF	TGTGCCAGCAGTGAAAATGGACTAGCGGGATGGCAAGAGACCCAGTACTTC
TRBV29-1	few	14	-	TRBJ2-6	CSVEWGNGANVLTF	TGCAGCGTTGAATGGGGAAACGGGGCCAACGTCCTGACTTTC
TRBV5-1	many	14	TRBD2	TRBJ2-1	CASSLEASGPGQFF	TGCGCCAGCAGCTTGGAGGCTAGCGGCCCAGGGCAGTTCTTC
TRBV2	many	13	TRBD1	TRBJ1-1	CASSEASLRGLSF	TGTGCCAGCAGTGAAGCGTCTTTGAGGGGGCTTTCTTTT
TRBV7-9	few	15	-	TRBJ1-5	CASSREGGTYQPQHF	TGTGCCAGCAGCCGAGAGGGGGGGACGTATCAGCCCCAGCATTTT
TRBV29-1	many	13	TRBD2	TRBJ2-3	CSVRQLAVDTQYF	TGCAGCGTTCGCCAACTAGCGGTGGATACGCAGTATTTT
TRBV7-2	-	13	-	TRBJ2-3	CASSLAPGQAQYF	TGTGCCAGCAGCTTAGCGCCAGGGCAGGCGCAGTATTTT
TRBV6-5	-	14	-	TRBJ1-3	CASSRLTAGNTIYF	TGTGCCAGCAGTCGCCTGACAGCTGGAAACACCATATATTTT
TRBV18	-	14	-	TRBJ2-7	CASSPRQGTIEQYF	TGTGCCAGCTCACCACGGCAGGGGACCATCGAGCAGTACTTC
TRBV3-1	many	16	-	TRBJ2-7	CASSQGRRGQLARQYF	TGTGCCAGCAGCCAAGGAAGGAGGGGACAGCTAGCAAGGCAGTACTTC
TRBV7-9	many	14	TRBD1	TRBJ1-6	CASSGGQGRSPLHF	TGTGCCAGCAGCGGGGGACAGGGTCGTTCCCCCCTCCACTTT
TRBV27	many	13	-	TRBJ2-5	CASSLSMIETQYF	TGTGCCAGCAGTTTATCGATGATCGAGACCCAGTACTTC
TRBV7-6	many	12	-	TRBJ2-1	CASSLAPYEQFF	TGTGCCAGCAGCTTAGCGCCGTATGAGCAGTTCTTC
TRBV6-1	-	14	TRBD2	TRBJ2-7	CASSEGPGRGEQYF	TGTGCCAGCAGTGAAGGGCCAGGGCGGGGGGAGCAGTACTTC
TRBV7-2	few	15	-	TRBJ1-5	CASSLGDTRNQPQHF	TGTGCCAGCAGCTTAGGAGACACCAGAAATCAGCCCCAGCATTTT
TRBV29-1	many	14	-	TRBJ2-2	CSVALGRVTGELFF	TGCAGCGTTGCCCTAGGGCGAGTCACCGGGGAGCTGTTTTTT
TRBV20-1	few	15	TRBD2	TRBJ2-3	CSAAGLAGVADTQYF	TGCAGTGCTGCAGGACTAGCGGGCGTCGCAGATACGCAGTATTTT
TRBV20-1	few	12	TRBD1	TRBJ1-5	CSAWTGGGPQHF	TGCAGTGCTTGGACAGGGGGAGGGCCCCAGCATTTT
TRBV10-2	many	12	-	TRBJ1-6	CASRDGNSPLHF	TGCGCCAGCAGGGACGGGAATTCACCCCTCCACTTT
TRBV9	many	16	TRBD1	TRBJ2-7	CASSDSRDRRHYEQYF	TGTGCCAGCAGCGATTCAAGGGACAGGAGACACTACGAGCAGTACTTC
TRBV3-1	many	15	TRBD2	TRBJ2-5	CASSQGGAGLETQYF	TGTGCCAGCAGCCAAGGGGGAGCGGGGTTAGAGACCCAGTACTTC
TRBV20-1	-	13	-	TRBJ1-1	CSASTPGVTEAFF	TGCAGTGCTTCGACCCCCGGGGTCACTGAAGCTTTCTTT
TRBV2	-	14	-	TRBJ1-4	CASSPGPTNEKLFF	TGTGCCAGCAGTCCAGGTCCAACTAATGAAAAACTGTTTTTT
TRBV3-1	few	16	TRBD1	TRBJ2-7	CASSQAIKTGKGEQYF	TGTGCCAGCAGCCAGGCGATCAAGACAGGGAAGGGCGAGCAGTACTTC
TRBV29-1	many	15	TRBD2	TRBJ2-7	CSVEGTSGRGYEQYF	TGCAGCGTTGAGGGGACTAGCGGGAGAGGGTACGAGCAGTACTTC
TRBV4-3	many	14	-	TRBJ2-7	CASSPAGTPYEQYF	TGCGCCAGCAGCCCCGCCGGGACCCCCTACGAGCAGTACTTC
TRBV7-9	many	15	TRBD1	TRBJ1-4	CASSPSTGKDEKLFF	TGTGCCAGCAGCCCCTCGACAGGGAAAGATGAAAAACTGTTTTTT
TRBV3-1	-	15	-	TRBJ1-1	CASSQAGIMNTEAFF	TGTGCCAGCAGCCAAGCCGGCATCATGAACACTGAAGCTTTCTTT
TRBV28	many	15	-	TRBJ1-1	CASSLLQELNTEAFF	TGTGCCAGCAGTTTACTACAAGAACTGAACACTGAAGCTTTCTTT
TRBV10-3	few	14	TRBD2	TRBJ2-3	CAISSGRKTDTQYF	TGTGCCATCAGTAGCGGGAGGAAGACAGATACGCAGTATTTT
TRBV20-1	few	13	-	TRBJ1-5	CSARDQGNQPQHF	TGCAGTGCTAGAGACCAGGGCAATCAGCCCCAGCATTTT
TRBV7-2	many	14	-	TRBJ1-2	CASSLTRRDYGYTF	TGTGCCAGCAGCTTAACCCGACGCGACTATGGCTACACCTTC
TRBV5-1	many	15	TRBD2	TRBJ2-3	CASSLGGGAADTQYF	TGCGCCAGCAGCTTGGGCGGGGGGGCCGCAGATACGCAGTATTTT
TRBV28	many	15	TRBD1	TRBJ2-7	CASWGPDRATYEQYF	TGTGCCAGTTGGGGCCCGGACAGGGCCACCTACGAGCAGTACTTC
TRBV5-4	few	15	-	TRBJ2-3	CASSFYSSDTDTQYF	TGTGCCAGCAGCTTTTACAGCAGCGACACAGATACGCAGTATTTT
TRBV11-2	many	13	-	TRBJ1-2	CASSLEADYGYTF	TGTGCCAGCAGCTTAGAAGCAGACTATGGCTACACCTTC
TRBV7-2	few	13	TRBD1	TRBJ1-6	CASAGQGLTPLHF	TGTGCCAGCGCAGGACAGGGTTTGACCCCCCTCCACTTT
TRBV7-9	few	14	TRBD1	TRBJ2-7	CASSPGQPMNEQYF	TGTGCCAGCAGCCCGGGACAGCCCATGAACGAGCAGTACTTC
TRBV30	few	15	-	TRBJ2-3	CAWSPLAGPTDTQYF	TGTGCCTGGAGCCCGTTGGCAGGTCCCACAGATACGCAGTATTTT
TRBV12-3/TRBV12-4	many	13	-	TRBJ2-3	CASSFSPTDTQYF	TGTGCCAGCAGTTTCTCCCCCACAGATACGCAGTATTTT
TRBV29-1	few	15	TRBD1	TRBJ2-3	CSVGPTGSSTDTQYF	TGCAGCGTTGGACCGACAGGGAGTAGCACAGATACGCAGTATTTT
TRBV7-2	few	15	TRBD1	TRBJ2-3	CASSTGQGTTDTQYF	TGTGCCAGCAGCACGGGACAGGGGACCACAGATACGCAGTATTTT
TRBV18	few	13	TRBD1	TRBJ1-2	CASSPNQGDGYTF	TGTGCCAGCTCACCGAATCAGGGGGATGGCTACACCTTC
TRBV7-6	few	13	-	TRBJ1-5	CASSSLQGQTQHF	TGTGCCAGCAGCTCCCTTCAAGGGCAGACCCAGCATTTT
TRBV6-5	few	13	-	TRBJ1-3	CASSKSNGNTIYF	TGTGCCAGCAGTAAATCCAACGGAAACACCATATATTTT
TRBV5-6	few	15	TRBD2	TRBJ2-3	CASSRAGGSTDTQYF	TGTGCCAGCAGTCGAGCGGGGGGAAGCACAGATACGCAGTATTTT
TRBV28	many	16	-	TRBJ1-1	CASSLNDLLMNTEAFF	TGTGCCAGCAGTCTCAACGACTTACTTATGAACACTGAAGCTTTCTTT